The clone carrying this TCR beta chain was observed a handful of times. The antigen is undetermined. This entry belongs to a study of neurological immune-mediated disorders. Study results and caveats: Multiple sclerosis patients had less TCR clonal expansion than even healthy controls, unlike HTLV-1-associated myelopathy. When the repertoires were grouped phylogenetically, those of 18 of the 34 multiple sclerosis patients came together in a single cluster of related CDR3 sequences, which points to a possible repertoire-level signature.

CDR1 and CDR2 from the germline V gene are SNHLY and FYNNEI. V dropped 6 bases and J dropped 0; count of bases not matched to a gene: 3. CDR3 length: 14 residues. Unsorted libraries were derived from 2 million PBMCs stored at -80 C. Synthesis of cDNA was performed by 5'RACE using 10-nucleotide random UMIs. TCRdb independently ran MiXCR on the 5' RACE reads; one entry per CDR3 protein. Found here are more than 20,000 distinct CDR3 sequences, about 2.5% of them singletons; the top ten hold approximately 2.2%. Material for sequencing was PBMCs. The origin of this receptor is a woman aged 50 to 65 with multiple sclerosis. The chain combines TRBV2 with TRBJ2-7; 9 positions match TRBD1. This CDR3 reads CASRQGASSYEQYF. CDR3 coding DNA: TGTGCCAGCAGACAGGGGGCAAGCTCCTACGAGCAGTACTTC.